This T cell receptor (beta chain) was profiled in a study of T cells after posttransplantation cyclophosphamide. Busulfan-fludarabine conditioning, marrow transplant, and cyclophosphamide on days +3 and +4 were administered. Assay used: immunoSEQ multiplex PCR; TCRdb lists only in-frame clones, some missing. The repertoire has some 17,000 clones, 60% to 80% of them found once; the top ten carry around a third. As for this clone: The junction and the germline gene differ at one end; a read error may be behind it.

Germline values: CDR1 SSHAT, CDR2 FNYEAQ (reference sequence). The CDR3 is 14 amino acids. Material: CD8+ T cells sorted from PBMCs, obtained roughly 1,900 days after a stem cell transplant with posttransplant cyclophosphamide. This chain connects TRBV7-7 to TRBJ2-2; 7 bases are shared with TRBD1. This clonotype was sampled from a female patient aged 40-50 years who received an allogeneic stem cell transplant from a related donor, was CMV-positive, and had no GVHD. Some T cells may have originated in the graft donor. CDR3 loop: CASSLNRGSGELFF. CDR3 bases: TGTGCTAGCAGCTTGAACAGGGGCTCCGGGGAGCTGTTTTTT.